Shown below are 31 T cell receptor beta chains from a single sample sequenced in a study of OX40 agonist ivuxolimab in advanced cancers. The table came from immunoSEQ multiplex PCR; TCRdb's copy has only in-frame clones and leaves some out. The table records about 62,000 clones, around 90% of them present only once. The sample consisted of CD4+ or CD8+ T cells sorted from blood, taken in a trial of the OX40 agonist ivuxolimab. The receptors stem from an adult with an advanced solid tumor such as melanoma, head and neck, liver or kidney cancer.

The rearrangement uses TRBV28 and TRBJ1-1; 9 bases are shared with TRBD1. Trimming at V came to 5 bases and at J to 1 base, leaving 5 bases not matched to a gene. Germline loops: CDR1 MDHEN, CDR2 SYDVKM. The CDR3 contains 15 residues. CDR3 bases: TGTGCCAGCAGTGACTCGGGACAGGGGAACACTGAAGCTTTCTTT. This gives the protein CASSDSGQGNTEAFF.

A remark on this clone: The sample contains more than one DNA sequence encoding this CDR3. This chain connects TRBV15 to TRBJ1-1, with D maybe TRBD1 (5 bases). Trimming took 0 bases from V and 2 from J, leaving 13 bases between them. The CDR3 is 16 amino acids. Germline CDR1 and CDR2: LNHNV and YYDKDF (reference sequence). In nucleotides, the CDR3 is TGTGCCACCAGCAGAGAGGGGCAGGCAAAAAACACTGAAGCTTTCTTT. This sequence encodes CATSREGQAKNTEAFF.

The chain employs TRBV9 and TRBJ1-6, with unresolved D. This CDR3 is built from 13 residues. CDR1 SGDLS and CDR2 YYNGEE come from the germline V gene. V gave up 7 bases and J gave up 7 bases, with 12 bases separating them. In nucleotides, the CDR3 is TGTGCCAGCGGAGGGAATTGGAATTCACCCCTCCACTTT. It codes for CASGGNWNSPLHF.

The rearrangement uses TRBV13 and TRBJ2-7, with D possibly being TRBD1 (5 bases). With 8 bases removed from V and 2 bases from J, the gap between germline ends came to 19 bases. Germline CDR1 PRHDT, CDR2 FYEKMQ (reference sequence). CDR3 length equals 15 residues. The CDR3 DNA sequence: TGTGCCAGCGCCCCACCCCCCCCAGGGACCTACGAGCAGTACTTC. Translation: CASAPPPPGTYEQYF.

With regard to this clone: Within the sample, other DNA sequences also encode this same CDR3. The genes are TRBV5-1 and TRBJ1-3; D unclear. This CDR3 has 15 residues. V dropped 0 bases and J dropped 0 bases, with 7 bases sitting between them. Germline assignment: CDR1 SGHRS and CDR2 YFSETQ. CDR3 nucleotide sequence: TGCGCCAGCAGCTTGGGGACGGTCTCTGGAAACACCATATATTTT. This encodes CASSLGTVSGNTIYF.

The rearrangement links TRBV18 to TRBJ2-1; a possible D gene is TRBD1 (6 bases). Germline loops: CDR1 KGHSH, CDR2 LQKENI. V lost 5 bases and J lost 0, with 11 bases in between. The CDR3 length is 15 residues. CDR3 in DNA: TGTGCCAGCTCAACACGGGACATCTCCTACAATGAGCAGTTCTTC. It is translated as CASSTRDISYNEQFF.

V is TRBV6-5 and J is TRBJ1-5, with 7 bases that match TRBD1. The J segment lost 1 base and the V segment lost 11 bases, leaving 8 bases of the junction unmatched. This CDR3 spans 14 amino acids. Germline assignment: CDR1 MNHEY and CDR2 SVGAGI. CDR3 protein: CASRDSWSNQPQHF. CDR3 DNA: TGTGCCTCCAGGGACAGTTGGAGCAATCAGCCCCAGCATTTT.

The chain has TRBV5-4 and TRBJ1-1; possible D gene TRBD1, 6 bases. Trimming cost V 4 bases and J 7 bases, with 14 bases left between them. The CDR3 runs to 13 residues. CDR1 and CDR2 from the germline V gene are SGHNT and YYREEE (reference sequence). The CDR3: CASSLTGQGEAFF. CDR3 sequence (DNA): TGTGCCAGCAGCCTTACAGGGCAGGGTGAAGCTTTCTTT. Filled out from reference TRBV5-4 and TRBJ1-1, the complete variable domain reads ETGVTQSPTHLIKTRGQQVTLRCSSQSGHNTVSWYQQALGQGPQFIFQYYREEENGRGNFPPRFSGLQFPNYSSELNVNALELDDSALYLCASSLTGQGEAFFGQGTRLTVV.

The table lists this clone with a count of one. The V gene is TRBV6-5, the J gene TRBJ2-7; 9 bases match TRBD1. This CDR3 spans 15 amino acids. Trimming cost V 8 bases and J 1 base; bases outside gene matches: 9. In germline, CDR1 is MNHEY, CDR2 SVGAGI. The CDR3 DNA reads TGTGCCAGCCGAAGTCATGGACAGGGGTCCTACGAGCAGTACTTC. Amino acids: CASRSHGQGSYEQYF.

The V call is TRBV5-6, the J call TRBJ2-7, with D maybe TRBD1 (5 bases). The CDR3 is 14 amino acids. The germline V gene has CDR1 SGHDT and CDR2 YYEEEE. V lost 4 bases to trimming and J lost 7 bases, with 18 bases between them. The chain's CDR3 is CASSVGGAGAEQYF. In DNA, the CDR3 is TGTGCCAGCAGCGTAGGTGGAGCTGGGGCGGAGCAGTACTTC.

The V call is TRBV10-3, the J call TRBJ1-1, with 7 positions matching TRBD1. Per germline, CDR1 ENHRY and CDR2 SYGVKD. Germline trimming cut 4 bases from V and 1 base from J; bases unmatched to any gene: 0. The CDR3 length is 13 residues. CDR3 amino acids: CAISGQGNTEAFF. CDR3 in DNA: TGTGCCATCAGTGGACAGGGGAACACTGAAGCTTTCTTT.

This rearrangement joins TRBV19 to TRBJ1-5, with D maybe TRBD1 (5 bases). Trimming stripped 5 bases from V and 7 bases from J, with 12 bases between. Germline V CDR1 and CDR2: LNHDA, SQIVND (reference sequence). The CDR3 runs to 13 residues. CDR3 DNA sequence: TGTGCCAGTAGTCCCTCAGGGAACCAGCCCCAGCATTTT. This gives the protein CASSPSGNQPQHF.

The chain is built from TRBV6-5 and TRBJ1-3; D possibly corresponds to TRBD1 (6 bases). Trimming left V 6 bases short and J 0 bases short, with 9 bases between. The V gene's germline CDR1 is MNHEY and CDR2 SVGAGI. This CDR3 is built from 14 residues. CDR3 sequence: CASRMDSSGNTIYF. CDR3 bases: TGTGCCAGCAGAATGGACAGCTCTGGAAACACCATATATTTT.

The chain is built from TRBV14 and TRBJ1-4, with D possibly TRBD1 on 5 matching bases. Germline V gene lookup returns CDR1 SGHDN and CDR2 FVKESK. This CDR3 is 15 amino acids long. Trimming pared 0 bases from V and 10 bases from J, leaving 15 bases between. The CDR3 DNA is TGTGCCAGCAGCCAAGAGGGGGGAACATTAGGAAAACTGTTTTTT. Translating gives CASSQEGGTLGKLFF.

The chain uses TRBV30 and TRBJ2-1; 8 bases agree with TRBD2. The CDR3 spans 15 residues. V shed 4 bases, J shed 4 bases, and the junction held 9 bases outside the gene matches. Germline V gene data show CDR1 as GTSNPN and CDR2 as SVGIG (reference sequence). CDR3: CAWKRPGLVYNEQFF. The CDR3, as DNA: TGTGCCTGGAAGCGGCCGGGACTAGTGTACAATGAGCAGTTCTTC.

Written as DNA, the CDR3 is TGTGCCAGCAGTGAATACTACAGCGCCTCTGAAAAACTGTTTTTT. Translation gives CASSEYYSASEKLFF. This chain uses TRBV25-1 with TRBJ1-4; D ambiguous. The CDR3 has 15 residues. From germline, CDR1 is MGHDK and CDR2 SYGVNS. Trimming pared 0 bases from V and 7 bases from J, leaving 12 bases between. Complete variable domain (other parts from reference TRBV25-1 and TRBJ1-4): EADIYQTPRYLVIGTGKKITLECSQTMGHDKMYWYQQDPGMELHLIHYSYGVNSTEKGDLSSESTVSRIRTEHFPLTLESARPSHTSQYLCASSEYYSASEKLFFGSGTQLSVL.

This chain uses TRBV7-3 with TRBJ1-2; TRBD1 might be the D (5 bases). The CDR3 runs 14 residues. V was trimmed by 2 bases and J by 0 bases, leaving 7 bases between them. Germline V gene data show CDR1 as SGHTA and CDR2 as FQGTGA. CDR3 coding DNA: TGTGCCAGCAGCTTACGGGGCCCTAACTATGGCTACACCTTC. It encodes CASSLRGPNYGYTF.

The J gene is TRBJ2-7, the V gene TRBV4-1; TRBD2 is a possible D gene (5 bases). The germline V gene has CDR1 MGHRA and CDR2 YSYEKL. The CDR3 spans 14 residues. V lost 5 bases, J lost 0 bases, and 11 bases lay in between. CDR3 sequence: CASSRPGYSYEQYF. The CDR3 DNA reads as TGCGCCAGCAGCAGACCGGGGTACTCCTACGAGCAGTACTTC.

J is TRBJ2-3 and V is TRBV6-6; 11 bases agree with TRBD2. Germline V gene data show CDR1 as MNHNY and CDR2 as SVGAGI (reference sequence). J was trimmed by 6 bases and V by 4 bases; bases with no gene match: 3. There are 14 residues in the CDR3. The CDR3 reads CASSWTSGRDTQYF. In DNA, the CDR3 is TGTGCCAGCAGTTGGACTAGCGGGCGGGATACGCAGTATTTT.

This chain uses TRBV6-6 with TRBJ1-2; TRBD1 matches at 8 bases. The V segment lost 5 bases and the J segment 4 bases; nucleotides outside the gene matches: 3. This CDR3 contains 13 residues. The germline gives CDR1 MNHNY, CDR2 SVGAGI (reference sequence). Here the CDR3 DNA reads TGTGCCAGCAGTAATCAGGGGGCCTATGGCTACACCTTC. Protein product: CASSNQGAYGYTF.

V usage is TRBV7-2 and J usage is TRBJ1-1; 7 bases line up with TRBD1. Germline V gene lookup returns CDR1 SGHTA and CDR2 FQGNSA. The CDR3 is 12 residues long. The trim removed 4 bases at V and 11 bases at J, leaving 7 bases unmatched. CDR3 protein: CASSSRGLDAFF. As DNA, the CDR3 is TGTGCCAGCAGCTCCAGGGGGTTGGACGCTTTCTTT.

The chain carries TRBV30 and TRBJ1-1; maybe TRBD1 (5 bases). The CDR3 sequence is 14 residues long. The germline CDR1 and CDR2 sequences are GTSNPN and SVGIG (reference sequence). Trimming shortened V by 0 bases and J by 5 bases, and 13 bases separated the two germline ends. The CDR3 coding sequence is TGTGCCTGGAGTGTATGGGGGTCGGAGACTGAAGCTTTCTTT. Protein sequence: CAWSVWGSETEAFF. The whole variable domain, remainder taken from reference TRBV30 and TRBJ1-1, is SQTIHQWPATLVQPVGSPLSLECTVEGTSNPNLYWYRQAAGRGLQLLFYSVGIGQISSEVPQNLSASRPQDRQFILSSKKLLLSDSGFYLCAWSVWGSETEAFFGQGTRLTVV.

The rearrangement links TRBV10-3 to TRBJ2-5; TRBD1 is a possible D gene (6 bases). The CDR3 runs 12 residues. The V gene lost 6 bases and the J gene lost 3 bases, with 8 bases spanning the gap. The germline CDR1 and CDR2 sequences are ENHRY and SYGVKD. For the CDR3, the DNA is TGTGCCATCAGGGGGGCAGAAGAGACCCAGTACTTC. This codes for CAIRGAEETQYF.

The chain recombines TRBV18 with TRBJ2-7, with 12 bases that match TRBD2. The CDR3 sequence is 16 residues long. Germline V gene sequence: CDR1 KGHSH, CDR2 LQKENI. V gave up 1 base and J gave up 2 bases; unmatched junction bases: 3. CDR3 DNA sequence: TGTGCCAGCTCACCACGGCCTAGCGGGGGGGCCTACGAGCAGTACTTC. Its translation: CASSPRPSGGAYEQYF. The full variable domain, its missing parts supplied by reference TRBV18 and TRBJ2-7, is NAGVMQNPRHLVRRRGQEARLRCSPMKGHSHVYWYRQLPEEGLKFMVYLQKENIIDESGMPKERFSAEFPKEGPSILRIQQVVRGDSAAYFCASSPRPSGGAYEQYFGPGTRLTVT.

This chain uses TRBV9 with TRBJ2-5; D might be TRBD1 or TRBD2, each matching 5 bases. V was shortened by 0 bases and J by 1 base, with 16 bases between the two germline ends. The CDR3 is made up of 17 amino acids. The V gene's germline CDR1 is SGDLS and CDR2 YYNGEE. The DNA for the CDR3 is TGTGCCAGCAGCGTAGCCTTAGGGGACCCGGGCCAAGAGACCCAGTACTTC. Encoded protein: CASSVALGDPGQETQYF.

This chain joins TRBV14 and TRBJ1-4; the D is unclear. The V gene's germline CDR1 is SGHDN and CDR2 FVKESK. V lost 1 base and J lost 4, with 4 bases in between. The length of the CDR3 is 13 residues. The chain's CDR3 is CASSQVGNEKLFF. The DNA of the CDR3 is TGTGCCAGCAGCCAAGTCGGTAATGAAAAACTGTTTTTT.

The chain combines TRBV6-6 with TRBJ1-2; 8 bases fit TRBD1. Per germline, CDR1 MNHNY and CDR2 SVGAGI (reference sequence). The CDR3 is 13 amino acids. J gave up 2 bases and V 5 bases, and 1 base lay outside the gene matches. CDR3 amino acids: CASSQGANYGYTF. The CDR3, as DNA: TGTGCCAGCAGTCAGGGGGCGAACTATGGCTACACCTTC.

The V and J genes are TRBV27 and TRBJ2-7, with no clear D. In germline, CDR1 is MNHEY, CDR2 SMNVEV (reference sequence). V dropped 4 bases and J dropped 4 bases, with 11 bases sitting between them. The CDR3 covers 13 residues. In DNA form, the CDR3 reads TGTGCCAGCAGTTCCCTTGGAACTTACGAGCAGTACTTC. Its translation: CASSSLGTYEQYF.

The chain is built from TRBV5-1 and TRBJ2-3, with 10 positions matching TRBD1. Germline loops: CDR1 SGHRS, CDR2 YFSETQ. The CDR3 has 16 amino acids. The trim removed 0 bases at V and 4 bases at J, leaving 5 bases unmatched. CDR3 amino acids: CASSLVGTGASDTQYF. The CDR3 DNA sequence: TGCGCCAGCAGCTTGGTTGGGACAGGGGCTTCAGATACGCAGTATTTT.

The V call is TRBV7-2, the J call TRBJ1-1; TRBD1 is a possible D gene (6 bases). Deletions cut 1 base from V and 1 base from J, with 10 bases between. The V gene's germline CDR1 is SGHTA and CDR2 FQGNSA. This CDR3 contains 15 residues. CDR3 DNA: TGTGCCAGCAGCTTAGTACCAGGGGCGAACACTGAAGCTTTCTTT. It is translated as CASSLVPGANTEAFF.

For the CDR3, the DNA is TGTGCCATCAGTGAAAGACTCTATGGCTACACCTTC. Translation gives CAISERLYGYTF. The chain has TRBV10-3 and TRBJ1-2, with no clear D. V was clipped by 3 bases and J by 4 bases, with 6 bases between them. This CDR3 has 12 amino acids. Germline V gene lookup returns CDR1 ENHRY and CDR2 SYGVKD.